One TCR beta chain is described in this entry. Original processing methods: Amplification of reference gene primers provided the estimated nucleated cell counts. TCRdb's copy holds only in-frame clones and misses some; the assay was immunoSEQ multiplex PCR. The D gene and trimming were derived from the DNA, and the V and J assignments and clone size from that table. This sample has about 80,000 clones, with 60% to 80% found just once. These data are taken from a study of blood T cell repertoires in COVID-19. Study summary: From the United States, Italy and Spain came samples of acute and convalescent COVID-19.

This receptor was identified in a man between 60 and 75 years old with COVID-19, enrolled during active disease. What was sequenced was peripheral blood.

The CDR3, as DNA: TGTGCCAGTAGGTCCTCAGGGACCCAGCATTTT. Translated, it gives CASRSSGTQHF. The V gene is TRBV19, the J gene TRBJ1-5, with D maybe TRBD1 (5 bases). The V gene's germline CDR1 is LNHDA and CDR2 SQIVND (reference sequence). V lost 6 bases to trimming and J lost 11 bases, with 11 bases between them. This CDR3 has 11 residues.